This T cell receptor beta chain came from a study of Ad26.COV2.S vaccination and SARS-CoV-2 variants. V lost 0 bases, J lost 8 bases, and 12 bases lay in between. Germline CDR1 reads SGDLS; CDR2 reads YYNGEE. The CDR3 loop spans 14 amino acids. This clone was counted once. Sequencing was performed with immunoSEQ multiplex PCR; in TCRdb, only in-frame clones are kept and a portion is missing. Altogether about 350,000 clones are present, about 90% being singletons, with the ten largest covering about 3.9%. This sample comprised peripheral blood, obtained after recovery from COVID-19. The sequence was obtained from a human donor who had recovered from COVID-19. The rearrangement joins TRBV9 to TRBJ2-1; possibly TRBD2 for D (6 bases). CDR3 region: CASSVVGGSDEQFF. In nucleotides, the CDR3 is TGTGCCAGCAGCGTAGTTGGAGGGAGCGATGAGCAGTTCTTC.